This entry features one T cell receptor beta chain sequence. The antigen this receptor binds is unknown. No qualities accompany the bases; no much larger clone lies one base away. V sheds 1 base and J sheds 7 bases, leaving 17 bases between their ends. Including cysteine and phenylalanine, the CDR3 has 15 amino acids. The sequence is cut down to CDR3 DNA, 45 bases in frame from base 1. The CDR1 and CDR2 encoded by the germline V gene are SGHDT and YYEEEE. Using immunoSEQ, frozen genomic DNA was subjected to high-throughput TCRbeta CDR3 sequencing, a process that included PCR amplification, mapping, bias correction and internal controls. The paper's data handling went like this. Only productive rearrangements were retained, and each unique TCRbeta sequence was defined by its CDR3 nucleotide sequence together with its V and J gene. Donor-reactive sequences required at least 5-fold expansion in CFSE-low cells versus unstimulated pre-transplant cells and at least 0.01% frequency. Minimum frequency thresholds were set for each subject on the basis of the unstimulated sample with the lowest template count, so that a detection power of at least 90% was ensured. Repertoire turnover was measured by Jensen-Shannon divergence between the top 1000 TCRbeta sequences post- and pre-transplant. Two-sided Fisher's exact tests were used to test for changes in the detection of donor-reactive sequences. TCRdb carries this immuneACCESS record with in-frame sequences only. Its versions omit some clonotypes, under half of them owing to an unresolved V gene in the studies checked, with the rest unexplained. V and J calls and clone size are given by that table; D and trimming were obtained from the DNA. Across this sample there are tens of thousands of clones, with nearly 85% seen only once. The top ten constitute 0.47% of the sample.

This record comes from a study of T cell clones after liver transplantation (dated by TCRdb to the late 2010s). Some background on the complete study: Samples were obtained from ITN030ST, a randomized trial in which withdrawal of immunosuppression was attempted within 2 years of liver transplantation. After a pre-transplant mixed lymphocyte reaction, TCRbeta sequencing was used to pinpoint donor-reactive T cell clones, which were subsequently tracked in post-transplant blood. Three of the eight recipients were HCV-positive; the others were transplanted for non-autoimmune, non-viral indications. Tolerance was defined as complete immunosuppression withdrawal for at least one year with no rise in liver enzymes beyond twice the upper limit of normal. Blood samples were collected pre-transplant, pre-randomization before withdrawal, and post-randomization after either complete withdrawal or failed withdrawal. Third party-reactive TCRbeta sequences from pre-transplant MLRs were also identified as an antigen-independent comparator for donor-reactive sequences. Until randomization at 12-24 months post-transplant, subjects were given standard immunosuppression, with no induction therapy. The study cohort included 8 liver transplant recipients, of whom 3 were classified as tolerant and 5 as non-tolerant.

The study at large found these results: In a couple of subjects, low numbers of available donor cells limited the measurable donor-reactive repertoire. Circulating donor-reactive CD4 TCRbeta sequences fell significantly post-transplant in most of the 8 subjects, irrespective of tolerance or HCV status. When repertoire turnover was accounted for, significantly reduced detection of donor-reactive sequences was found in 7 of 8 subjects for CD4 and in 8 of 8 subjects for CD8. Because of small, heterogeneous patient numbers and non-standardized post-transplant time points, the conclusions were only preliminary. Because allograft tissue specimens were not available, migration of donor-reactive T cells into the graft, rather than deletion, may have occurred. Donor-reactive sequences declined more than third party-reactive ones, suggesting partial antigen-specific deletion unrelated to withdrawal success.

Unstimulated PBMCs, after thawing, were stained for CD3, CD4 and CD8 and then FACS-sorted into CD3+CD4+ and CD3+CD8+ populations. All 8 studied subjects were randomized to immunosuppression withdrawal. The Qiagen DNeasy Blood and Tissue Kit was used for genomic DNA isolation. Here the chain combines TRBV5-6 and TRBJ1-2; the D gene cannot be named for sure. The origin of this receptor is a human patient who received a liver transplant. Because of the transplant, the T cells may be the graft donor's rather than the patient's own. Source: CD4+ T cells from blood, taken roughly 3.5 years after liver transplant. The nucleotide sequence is TGTGCCAGCAGCTTGATGGCAGAACATGGACTTGGCTACACCTTC. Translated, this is CASSLMAEHGLGYTF.